The next 19 T cell receptor beta chains were all read from a single sample in a study of breast tumors, draining lymph nodes, adjacent tissues. TCRdb analysed the multiplex PCR reads with MiXCR anew, one entry per CDR3 protein. Of about 200,000 distinct CDR3 sequences listed, approximately 36% are singletons. The lymph nodes were axillary draining lymph nodes from breast cancer patients. The sample was axillary lymph node tissue. These receptors were collected from a female donor with breast cancer. Some clones in this sample may be carry-over from other donors' samples.

V is TRBV7-2 and J is TRBJ2-5; D assignment may be TRBD1 or TRBD2 (5 bases each). The CDR3 covers 11 residues. Trimming pared 3 bases from V and 6 bases from J, leaving 5 bases between. The germline gives CDR1 SGHTA, CDR2 FQGNSA. CDR3 DNA sequence: TGTGCCAGCAGCTTGGGACAGACCCAGTACTTC. Translating gives CASSLGQTQYF.

In this sample, this clonotype turned up many times. The chain joins TRBV7-9 to TRBJ2-1; D is unresolved. CDR1 is SEHNR and CDR2 is FQNEAQ in the germline V gene (reference sequence). V was clipped by 1 base and J by 13 bases, with 14 bases between them. The CDR3 spans 13 residues. CDR3: CASSLEGRALQFF. The CDR3 coding sequence is TGTGCCAGCAGCTTAGAGGGTCGCGCCCTACAGTTCTTC. The whole variable domain, remainder taken from reference TRBV7-9 and TRBJ2-1, is DTGVSQNPRHKITKRGQNVTFRCDPISEHNRLYWYRQTLGQGPEFLTYFQNEAQLEKSRLLSDRFSAERPKGSFSTLEIQRTEQGDSAMYLCASSLEGRALQFFGPGTRLTVL.

This clonotype occurred many times. V is TRBV4-3 and J is TRBJ2-1, with TRBD2 identical over 11 bases. The CDR3 spans 16 residues. The junction had 7 bases not matched to a gene; V was cut back by 0 bases and J by 9 bases. The germline V gene encodes CDR1 LGHNA and CDR2 YSLEER. The CDR3 loop reads CASSQDSGGDTSEQFF. Here the CDR3 DNA reads TGCGCCAGCAGCCAAGATAGCGGGGGGGATACGAGTGAGCAGTTCTTC.

This clonotype was seen repeatedly, ten times or more. The CDR3 spells CSVRLAGDNEQFF. As DNA, the CDR3 is TGCAGTGTGCGACTAGCGGGGGATAATGAGCAGTTCTTC. V is TRBV20-1 and J is TRBJ2-1, with TRBD2 identical over 12 bases. The CDR3 has 13 amino acids. The ends lost 7 bases at V and 7 bases at J; junction bases unmatched: 5. CDR1 and CDR2 from the germline V gene are DFQATT and SNEGSKA (reference sequence).

In its sample, this clonotype was seen many times. The chain couples TRBV7-9 to TRBJ2-1; TRBD1 matches 9 bases. The V gene's germline CDR1 is SEHNR and CDR2 FQNEAQ (reference sequence). The CDR3 has 15 residues. The ends lost 5 bases at V and 4 bases at J; junction bases unmatched: 6. The CDR3 is CASSRRQGGYNEQFF. CDR3 nucleotide sequence: TGTGCCAGCAGCCGGCGACAGGGGGGTTACAATGAGCAGTTCTTC. Complete variable domain (other parts from reference TRBV7-9 and TRBJ2-1): DTGVSQNPRHKITKRGQNVTFRCDPISEHNRLYWYRQTLGQGPEFLTYFQNEAQLEKSRLLSDRFSAERPKGSFSTLEIQRTEQGDSAMYLCASSRRQGGYNEQFFGPGTRLTVL.

The genes are TRBV2 and TRBJ2-6, with 10 bases aligning to TRBD1. The ends lost 6 bases at V and 12 bases at J; junction bases unmatched: 17. The CDR3 covers 17 residues. CDR1 SNHLY and CDR2 FYNNEI come from the germline V gene. The chain's CDR3 is CASRAGQGKSGAGVLTF. CDR3 bases: TGTGCCAGCAGGGCGGGACAGGGGAAGTCTGGGGCCGGCGTCCTGACTTTC.

Regarding this clonotype: The conserved phenylalanine or tryptophan is not found at the CDR3 terminus, so this likely reflects a read error. The CDR3 DNA is TGTGCCAGCAGGTTGCGGGAGGTACCCTACGAGCAGTACATC. It translates to CASRLREVPYEQYI. The chain recombines TRBV12-3 or TRBV12-4 with TRBJ2-7, with TRBD2 matching over 8 bases. V lost 6 bases to trimming and J lost 2 bases; unmatched junction nucleotides: 6. This CDR3 has 14 residues.

This clonotype has ten or more counts. The chain joins TRBV6-5 to TRBJ2-7; 7 positions match TRBD1. The CDR3 is 13 amino acids. Trimming removed 2 bases from V and 7 bases from J; junction bases left unmatched: 5. Germline lookup yields CDR1 MNHEY and CDR2 SVGAGI. The CDR3 nucleotides are TGTGCCAGCAGTTACGGGACAGACCTGGAGCAGTACTTC. Protein sequence: CASSYGTDLEQYF.

This clonotype was detected only a few times. The junction departs from the called germline gene at one end, perhaps through a read error. This chain links TRBV14 with TRBJ2-6; 7 bases agree with TRBD1. Per the germline V gene, CDR1 is SGHDN and CDR2 is FVKESK. The CDR3 is made up of 15 amino acids. CDR3 protein: CASRSTGLGANVPTF. The DNA for the CDR3 is TGTGCCAGCAGGTCGACAGGGTTAGGGGCCAACGTCCCGACTTTC. Supplemented by reference TRBV14 and TRBJ2-6, the full variable domain reads EAGVTQFPSHSVIEKGQTVTLRCDPISGHDNLYWYRRVMGKEIKFLLHFVKESKQDESGMPNNRFLAERTGGTYSTLKVQPAELEDSGVYFCASRSTGLGANVPTFGAGSRLTVL.

This clonotype has a handful of counts. This may be a read error, as it is one base from a much larger clone. The V call is TRBV6-6, the J call TRBJ2-2; the D gene is possibly TRBD2 (5 bases). There are 17 residues in the CDR3. Deletions cut 5 bases from V and 9 bases from J, with 25 bases between. Germline V CDR1 and CDR2: MNHNY, SVGAGI (reference sequence). The CDR3: CASSLPVERRETRELFF. CDR3 bases: TGTGCCAGCAGTCTCCCCGTAGAGCGGAGAGAAACTAGGGAGCTGTTTTTT.

The chain carries TRBV6-6 and TRBJ2-3, with D unclear. V lost 6 bases and J 0 bases, leaving 10 bases between the germline ends. The CDR3 contains 14 residues. The V gene's germline CDR1 is MNHNY and CDR2 SVGAGI (reference sequence). CDR3 sequence (DNA): TGTGCCAGCAGGAGAACCGGGAGCACAGATACGCAGTATTTT. It is translated as CASRRTGSTDTQYF.

At least ten counts were recorded for this clonotype. V is TRBV12-3 or TRBV12-4 and J is TRBJ1-5; D call uncertain. The CDR3 is 14 amino acids. Trimming removed 7 bases from V and 4 bases from J, with 14 bases in between. CDR3 residues: CASTLRVRNQPQHF. CDR3 sequence (DNA): TGTGCCAGCACCCTCCGAGTGCGGAATCAGCCCCAGCATTTT.

This clonotype was detected ten times or more. The CDR3 reads CASSAPGRSTDTQYF. DNA for the CDR3: TGTGCCAGCAGCGCCCCAGGGCGGAGCACAGATACGCAGTATTTT. V is TRBV9 and J is TRBJ2-3; D possibly corresponds to TRBD1 (5 bases). The CDR3 sequence is 15 residues long. Germline lookup yields CDR1 SGDLS and CDR2 YYNGEE. V was pared by 3 bases and J by 0 bases, with 11 bases between.

This clonotype was detected only a few times. V usage is TRBV7-8 and J usage is TRBJ1-1; possibly TRBD1 for D (6 bases). Trimming removed 2 bases at V and 1 base at J, with 8 bases between. CDR1 and CDR2 (germline): SGHVS, FQNEAQ. The CDR3 loop spans 14 amino acids. DNA of the CDR3: TGTGCCAGCAGCTTACGGGGACAGAACACTGAAGCTTTCTTT. Its translation is CASSLRGQNTEAFF.

The genes are TRBV20-1 and TRBJ2-5, with 8 bases matching TRBD2. The CDR3 contains 13 residues. CDR1 and CDR2 (germline): DFQATT, SNEGSKA (reference sequence). Germline trimming cut 6 bases from V and 7 bases from J; bases unmatched to any gene: 10. The CDR3 loop is CSAPAGGGGTQYF. CDR3 in DNA: TGCAGTGCACCGGCGGGAGGAGGCGGGACCCAGTACTTC.

This clonotype was observed many times. V is TRBV6-5 and J is TRBJ1-2; D unresolved. With 6 bases removed from V and 4 bases from J, the gap between germline ends came to 18 bases. Germline V gene data show CDR1 as MNHEY and CDR2 as SVGAGI. CDR3 size: 15 residues. The CDR3: CASSPYITSGYGYTF. DNA for the CDR3: TGTGCCAGCAGCCCCTATATAACCTCGGGCTATGGCTACACCTTC.

In regard to this clonotype: At one end the junction does not follow the germline gene, possibly because of a read error. The rearrangement uses TRBV7-2 and TRBJ2-7; possibly TRBD1 for D (6 bases). The CDR3 is 14 residues long. Germline V lookup: CDR1 SGHTA, CDR2 FQGNSA. CDR3 region: CAGSFSSGAHEQYF. CDR3 coding DNA: TGTGCCGGCAGCTTCTCATCAGGGGCCCACGAGCAGTACTTC. The whole variable domain, filled in from reference TRBV7-2 and TRBJ2-7, reads GAGVSQSPSNKVTEKGKDVELRCDPISGHTALYWYRQSLGQGLEFLIYFQGNSAPDKSGLPSDRFSAERTGGSVSTLTIQRTQQEDSAVYLCAGSFSSGAHEQYFGPGTRLTVT.

The gene calls are TRBV30 and TRBJ1-2; D gene uncertain. In germline, CDR1 is GTSNPN, CDR2 SVGIG (reference sequence). This CDR3 spans 14 amino acids. The ends were cut back, 0 bases at V and 4 bases at J, with 12 bases in the middle. CDR3 residues: CAWSVVTAGYGYTF. The DNA for the CDR3 is TGTGCCTGGAGTGTTGTCACAGCCGGCTATGGCTACACCTTC.

This clonotype has at least ten counts. V and J are TRBV7-9 and TRBJ2-1, with 8 bases fitting TRBD1. The V gene's germline CDR1 is SEHNR and CDR2 FQNEAQ (reference sequence). This CDR3 contains 19 residues. The V segment lost 1 base and the J segment 0 bases; nucleotides outside the gene matches: 11. The DNA of the CDR3 is TGTGCCAGCAGCTTAGGGACAGGGACGATCCTAAGCTCCTACAATGAGCAGTTCTTC. Its translation is CASSLGTGTILSSYNEQFF.